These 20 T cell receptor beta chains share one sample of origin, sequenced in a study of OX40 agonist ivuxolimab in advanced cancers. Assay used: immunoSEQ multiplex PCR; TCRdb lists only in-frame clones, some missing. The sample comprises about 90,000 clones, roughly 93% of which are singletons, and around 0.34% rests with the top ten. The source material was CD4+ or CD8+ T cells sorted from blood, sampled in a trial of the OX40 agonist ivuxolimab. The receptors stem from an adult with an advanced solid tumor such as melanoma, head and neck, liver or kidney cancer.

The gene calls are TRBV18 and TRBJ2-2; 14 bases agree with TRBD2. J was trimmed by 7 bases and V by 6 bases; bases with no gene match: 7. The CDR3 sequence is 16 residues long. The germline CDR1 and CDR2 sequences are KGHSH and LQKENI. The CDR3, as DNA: TGTGCCAGCTCGCCCGGGACTAGCGGGAGTGGCGGGGAGCTGTTTTTT. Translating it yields CASSPGTSGSGGELFF.

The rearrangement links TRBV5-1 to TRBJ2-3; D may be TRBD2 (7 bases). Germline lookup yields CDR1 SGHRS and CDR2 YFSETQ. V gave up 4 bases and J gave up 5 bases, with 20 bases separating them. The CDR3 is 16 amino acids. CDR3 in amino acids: CASSPGGGLVRDTQYF. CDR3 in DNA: TGCGCCAGCAGCCCTGGGGGCGGACTAGTCAGAGATACGCAGTATTTT.

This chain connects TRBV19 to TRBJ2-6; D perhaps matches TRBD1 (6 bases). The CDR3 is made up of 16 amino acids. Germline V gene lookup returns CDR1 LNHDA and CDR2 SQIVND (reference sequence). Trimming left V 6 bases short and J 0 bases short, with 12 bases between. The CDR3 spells CASSGQWSSGANVLTF. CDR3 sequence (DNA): TGTGCCAGTAGCGGACAGTGGAGCTCTGGGGCCAACGTCCTGACTTTC.

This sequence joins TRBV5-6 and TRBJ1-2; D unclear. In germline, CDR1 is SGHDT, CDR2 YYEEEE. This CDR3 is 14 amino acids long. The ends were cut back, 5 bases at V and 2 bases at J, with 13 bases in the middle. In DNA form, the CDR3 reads TGTGCCAGCAGACTTCCGACGGCCAACTATGGCTACACCTTC. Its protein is CASRLPTANYGYTF.

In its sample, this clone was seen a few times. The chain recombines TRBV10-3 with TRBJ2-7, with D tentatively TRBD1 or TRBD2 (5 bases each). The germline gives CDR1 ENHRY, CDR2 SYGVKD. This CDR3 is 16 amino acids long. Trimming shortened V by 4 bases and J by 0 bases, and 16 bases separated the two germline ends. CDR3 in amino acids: CAISGDPLGSSYEQYF. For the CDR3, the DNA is TGTGCCATCAGTGGGGACCCCTTGGGGAGCTCCTACGAGCAGTACTTC.

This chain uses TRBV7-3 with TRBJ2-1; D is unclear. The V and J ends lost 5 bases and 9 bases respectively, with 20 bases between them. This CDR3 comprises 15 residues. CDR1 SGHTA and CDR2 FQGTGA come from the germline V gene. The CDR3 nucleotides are TGTGCCAGCAGCCCATCGGCAGCTTCTAGTAGTGAGCAGTTCTTC. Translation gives CASSPSAASSSEQFF.

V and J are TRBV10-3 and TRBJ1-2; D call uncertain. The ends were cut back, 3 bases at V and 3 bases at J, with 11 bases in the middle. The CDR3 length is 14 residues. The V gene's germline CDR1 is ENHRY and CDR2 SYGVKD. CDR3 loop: CAISDRAGDYGYTF. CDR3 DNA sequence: TGTGCCATCAGTGATAGGGCTGGCGACTATGGCTACACCTTC.

CDR3 coding DNA: TGTGCCAGCAGTCCTACCGGACAGGGAGGCTACGAGCAGTACTTC. Amino acid sequence: CASSPTGQGGYEQYF. This sequence joins TRBV6-6 and TRBJ2-7; 8 nucleotides agree with TRBD1. Unmatched junction bases numbered 9, after V lost 5 bases and J lost 3 bases. The CDR3 loop spans 15 amino acids. Germline-derived CDR1 and CDR2 are MNHNY and SVGAGI (reference sequence).

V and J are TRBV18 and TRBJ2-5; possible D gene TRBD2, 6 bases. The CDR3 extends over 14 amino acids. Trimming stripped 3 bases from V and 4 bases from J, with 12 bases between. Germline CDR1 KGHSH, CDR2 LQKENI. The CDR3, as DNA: TGTGCCAGCTCACCTCGGGGCGGGATAGAGACCCAGTACTTC. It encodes CASSPRGGIETQYF.

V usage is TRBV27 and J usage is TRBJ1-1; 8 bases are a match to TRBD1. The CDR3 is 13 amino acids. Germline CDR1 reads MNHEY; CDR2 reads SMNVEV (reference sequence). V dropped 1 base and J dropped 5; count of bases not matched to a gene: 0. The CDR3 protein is CASSLYRGTEAFF. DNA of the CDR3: TGTGCCAGCAGTTTATACAGGGGGACTGAAGCTTTCTTT.

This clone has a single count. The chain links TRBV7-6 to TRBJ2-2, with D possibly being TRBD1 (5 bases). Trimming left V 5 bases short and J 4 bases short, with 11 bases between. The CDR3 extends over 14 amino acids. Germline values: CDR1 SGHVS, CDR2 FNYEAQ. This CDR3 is CASSASRGTGELFF. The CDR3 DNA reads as TGTGCCAGCAGCGCAAGTAGGGGCACCGGGGAGCTGTTTTTT.

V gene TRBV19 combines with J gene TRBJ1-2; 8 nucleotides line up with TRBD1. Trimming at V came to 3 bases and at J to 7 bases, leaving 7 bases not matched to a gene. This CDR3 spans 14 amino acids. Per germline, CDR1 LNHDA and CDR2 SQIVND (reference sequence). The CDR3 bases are TGTGCCAGTAGTATTCGGGGACAGGCGGCTGGCTACACCTTC. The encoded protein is CASSIRGQAAGYTF.

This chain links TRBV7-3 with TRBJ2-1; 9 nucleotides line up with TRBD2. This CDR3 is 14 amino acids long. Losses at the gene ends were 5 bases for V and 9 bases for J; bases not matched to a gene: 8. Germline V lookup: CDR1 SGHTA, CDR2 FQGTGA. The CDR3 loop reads CASSQREESVEQFF. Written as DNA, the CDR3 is TGTGCCAGCAGCCAGCGGGAGGAGAGCGTTGAGCAGTTCTTC.

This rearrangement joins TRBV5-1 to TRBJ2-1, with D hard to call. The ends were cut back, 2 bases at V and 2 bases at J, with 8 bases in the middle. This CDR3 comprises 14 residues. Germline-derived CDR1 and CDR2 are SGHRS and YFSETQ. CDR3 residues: CASSFSRTYNEQFF. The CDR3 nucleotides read TGCGCCAGCAGCTTTTCCCGGACCTACAATGAGCAGTTCTTC. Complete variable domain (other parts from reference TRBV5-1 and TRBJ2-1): KAGVTQTPRYLIKTRGQQVTLSCSPISGHRSVSWYQQTPGQGLQFLFEYFSETQRNKGNFPGRFSGRQFSNSRSEMNVSTLELGDSALYLCASSFSRTYNEQFFGPGTRLTVL.

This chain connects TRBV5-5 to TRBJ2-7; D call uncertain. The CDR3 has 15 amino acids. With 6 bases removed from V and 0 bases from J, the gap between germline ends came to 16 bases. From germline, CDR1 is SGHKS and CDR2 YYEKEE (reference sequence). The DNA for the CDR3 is TGTGCCAGCACGCTCATCCCAGGCGGCTCCTACGAGCAGTACTTC. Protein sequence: CASTLIPGGSYEQYF.

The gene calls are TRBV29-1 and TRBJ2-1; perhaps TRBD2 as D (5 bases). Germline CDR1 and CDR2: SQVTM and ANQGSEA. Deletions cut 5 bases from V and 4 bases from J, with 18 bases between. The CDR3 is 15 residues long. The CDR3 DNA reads TGCAGCGTTACTGCGGGTCGACAATTTTACAATGAGCAGTTCTTC. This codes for CSVTAGRQFYNEQFF.

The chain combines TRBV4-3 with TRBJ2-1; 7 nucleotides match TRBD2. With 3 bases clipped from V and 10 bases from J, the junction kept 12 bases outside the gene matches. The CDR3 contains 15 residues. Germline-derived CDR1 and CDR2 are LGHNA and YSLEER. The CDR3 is CASSQLTSGEGEQFF. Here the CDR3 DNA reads TGCGCCAGCAGCCAGTTAACGAGCGGGGAGGGAGAGCAGTTCTTC.

CDR3: CASSYRPNYGYTF. In nucleotides, the CDR3 is TGTGCCAGCAGTTACCGGCCGAACTATGGCTACACCTTC. The rearrangement links TRBV6-5 to TRBJ1-2, with D hard to call. CDR1 and CDR2 from the germline V gene are MNHEY and SVGAGI. The CDR3 totals 13 residues. V was trimmed by 2 bases and J by 2 bases, leaving 6 bases between them.

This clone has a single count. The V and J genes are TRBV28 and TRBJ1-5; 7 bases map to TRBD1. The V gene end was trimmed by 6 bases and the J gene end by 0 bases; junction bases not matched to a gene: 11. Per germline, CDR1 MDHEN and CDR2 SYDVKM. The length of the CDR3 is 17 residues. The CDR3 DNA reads TGTGCCAGCAGCTTTACAGGGGCAGGGTTTAGCAATCAGCCCCAGCATTTT. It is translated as CASSFTGAGFSNQPQHF.

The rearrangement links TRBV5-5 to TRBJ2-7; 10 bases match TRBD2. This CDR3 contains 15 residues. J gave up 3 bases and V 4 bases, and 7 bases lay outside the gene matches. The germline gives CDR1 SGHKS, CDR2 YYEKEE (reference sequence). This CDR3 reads CASSRGLAGDYEQYF. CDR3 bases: TGTGCCAGCAGCCGGGGCCTAGCGGGGGACTACGAGCAGTACTTC.